This T cell receptor beta chain was identified in a study of blood T cell repertoires in COVID-19. At the level of the study: Samples taken during acute and convalescent COVID-19 were collected in the United States, Italy and Spain. Sources were T cells, B-cell-depleted T cells, or PBMCs; the material itself was cDNA or gDNA.

About this clone: Distinct nucleotide sequences in the sample also encode this CDR3.

Germline V gene sequence: CDR1 KGHSH, CDR2 LQKENI. The CDR3 totals 14 residues. Trimming took 2 bases from V and 5 from J, leaving 12 bases between them. Study processing details: Using reference gene primer amplification, nucleated cell counts were estimated. TCRdb's table, derived via immunoSEQ multiplex PCR, lists solely in-frame clones and lacks some. That table furnishes V, J and clone size, whereas the DNA furnished D and trimming. Among about 140,000 clones listed, approximately 84% were seen once. This clonotype was sampled from a human donor in a cohort sampled during active COVID-19. V and J are TRBV18 and TRBJ2-5; a weak D match, TRBD2 (5 bases). The sequenced sample was peripheral blood. In nucleotides, the CDR3 is TGTGCCAGCTCACCAGGTTCTGGCGGGGAGACCCAGTACTTC. Translating gives CASSPGSGGETQYF.